Below are 14 T cell receptor beta chains sequenced from a single sample in a study of T cell repertoires in cytomegalovirus infection. TCRdb reprocessed the reads via MiXCR and lists one record per CDR3 protein. The sample gives about 190,000 distinct CDR3 sequences, roughly 27% of which show up once; 30% to 35% is in the top ten. Sequencing input: PBMCs. These receptors were obtained from a human donor in good health (CMV status not recorded). Some clones in this sample may be carry-over from other donors' samples.

V is TRBV20-1 and J is TRBJ1-6; the D is unclear. This CDR3 contains 13 residues. Per the germline V gene, CDR1 is DFQATT and CDR2 is SNEGSKA (reference sequence). Trimming stripped 5 bases from V and 7 bases from J, with 12 bases between. CDR3 in DNA: TGCAGTGCTCGGCCCCGGGTAAATTCACCCCTCCACTTT. This gives the protein CSARPRVNSPLHF.

This clonotype showed up just once. The DNA for the CDR3 is TGTGCCAGCAGTGGACAGGGGAACACCGGGGAGCTGTTTTTT. This encodes CASSGQGNTGELFF. The V and J genes are TRBV2 and TRBJ2-2; 7 bases are a match to TRBD1. Germline V gene data show CDR1 as SNHLY and CDR2 as FYNNEI. The CDR3 has 14 residues. V gave up 4 bases and J gave up 1 base; unmatched junction bases: 0.

This clonotype showed up just a few times. J is TRBJ1-3 and V is TRBV12-3 or TRBV12-4; no firm D call. The V gene lost 3 bases and the J gene lost 0 bases, with 6 bases spanning the gap. The CDR3 totals 14 residues. The DNA for the CDR3 is TGTGCCAGCAGTTTGGCAAGCTCTGGAAACACCATATATTTT. Translating it yields CASSLASSGNTIYF.

This chain joins TRBV20-1 and TRBJ2-5, with D tentatively TRBD1 (6 bases). V lost 2 bases and J lost 4, with 14 bases in between. CDR1 and CDR2 (germline): DFQATT, SNEGSKA (reference sequence). The CDR3 sequence is 14 residues long. CDR3 nucleotide sequence: TGCAGTGCTAGATCCTGGACAGACGGAGAGACCCAGTACTTC. Translated: CSARSWTDGETQYF.

As regards this clonotype: One end of the junction fails to match germline, which may point to a read error. This sequence joins TRBV28 and TRBJ1-5; no clear D gene. The CDR3 runs to 13 residues. CDR1 MDHEN and CDR2 SYDVKM come from the germline V gene. The CDR3 loop is CAISGYGNQPQHF. For the CDR3, the DNA is TGTGCCATCAGTGGATACGGCAATCAGCCCCAGCATTTT.

This clonotype occurred a few times. The chain carries TRBV28 and TRBJ2-1; 7 bases map to TRBD2. Looked up from germline, CDR1 is MDHEN and CDR2 is SYDVKM. The CDR3 spans 16 residues. Trimming took 6 bases from V and 3 from J; bases not matched to a gene: 11. CDR3 region: CASSTPGEGLYNEQFF. The CDR3 DNA follows: TGTGCCAGCAGCACCCCTGGGGAGGGGCTCTACAATGAGCAGTTCTTC.

This rearrangement joins TRBV2 to TRBJ1-4; no firm D call. CDR1 is SNHLY and CDR2 is FYNNEI in the germline V gene. There are 14 residues in the CDR3. V was shortened by 7 bases and J by 7 bases, with 16 bases between the two germline ends. The CDR3, as DNA: TGTGCCAGCAACCCAGATATGGAGGGTGAAAAACTGTTTTTT. It translates to CASNPDMEGEKLFF. Drawing the rest from reference TRBV2 and TRBJ1-4, the complete variable domain is EPEVTQTPSHQVTQMGQEVILRCVPISNHLYFYWYRQILGQKVEFLVSFYNNEISEKSEIFDDQFSVERPDGSNFTLKIRSTKLEDSAMYFCASNPDMEGEKLFFGSGTQLSVL.

The V call is TRBV5-1, the J call TRBJ2-3; 11 bases are shared with TRBD1. With V trimmed by 4 bases and J by 4 bases, 8 bases remained unmatched. The germline V gene encodes CDR1 SGHRS and CDR2 YFSETQ. This CDR3 is 16 amino acids long. CDR3 region: CASSRGQGARADTQYF. In DNA, the CDR3 is TGCGCCAGCAGCAGAGGACAGGGGGCCCGCGCAGATACGCAGTATTTT.

The CDR3 nucleotides are TGTGCCAGCAGTTTAAAAGGAGGGGACACCGGGGAGCTGTTTTTT. Residues: CASSLKGGDTGELFF. V is TRBV6-6 and J is TRBJ2-2; the D gene is possibly TRBD2 (6 bases). Germline loops: CDR1 MNHNY, CDR2 SVGAGI (reference sequence). This CDR3 spans 15 amino acids. V shed 4 bases and J shed 3 bases, with 12 bases lying between them.

The CDR3 nucleotides read TGCAGTGCGCGACAGACTAGGTTTGAAACAGATACGCAGTATTTT. This translates into CSARQTRFETDTQYF. The rearrangement joins TRBV20-1 to TRBJ2-3; the D gene is possibly TRBD2 (6 bases). Per germline, CDR1 DFQATT and CDR2 SNEGSKA (reference sequence). Trimming removed 6 bases from V and 3 bases from J, with 19 bases in between. This CDR3 has 15 residues.

Many counts were recorded for this clonotype. V and J are TRBV7-6 and TRBJ1-4; the D gene is possibly TRBD1 (6 bases). Trimming removed 5 bases at V and 4 bases at J, with 17 bases between. This CDR3 is 16 amino acids long. The germline gives CDR1 SGHVS, CDR2 FNYEAQ. The CDR3 DNA reads as TGTGCCAGCAGCCCTCGGGCGGGGGCTGGTAATGAAAAACTGTTTTTT. Translation: CASSPRAGAGNEKLFF.

V is TRBV12-3 or TRBV12-4 and J is TRBJ1-1; TRBD1 matches 10 bases. The CDR3 contains 14 residues. V gave up 6 bases and J gave up 5 bases; unmatched junction bases: 6. CDR3 nucleotide sequence: TGTGCCAGCAGCGTGGGGACAGGGGTAACTGAAGCTTTCTTT. Protein sequence: CASSVGTGVTEAFF.

This clonotype was counted a single time. This chain links TRBV5-1 with TRBJ2-7, with D hard to call. Germline assignment: CDR1 SGHRS and CDR2 YFSETQ. The CDR3 runs 14 residues. The V end lost 8 bases, the J end lost 0 bases, and 15 bases lay between the germline ends. The CDR3 bases are TGCGCCAGTTCAACCACACTGAGCTCCTACGAGCAGTACTTC. It specifies CASSTTLSSYEQYF.

The table lists this clonotype with a few counts. The chain has TRBV6-5 and TRBJ2-7; D is uncertain. V was shortened by 6 bases and J by 2 bases, with 14 bases between the two germline ends. The CDR3 loop spans 14 amino acids. Germline CDR1 is MNHEY and CDR2 is SVGAGI. The chain's CDR3 is CASRTRASTYEQYF. The CDR3 coding sequence is TGTGCCAGCAGGACTCGGGCCTCAACCTACGAGCAGTACTTC.